These 14 T cell receptor beta chains were sequenced from one sample in a study of regulatory T cells in long-lasting Graves disease. Specified time point: persistent/refractory GD, antithyroid drugs over 5 years with positive TRAb. Following extraction of RNA from PBMCs, that RNA was used to make the TCR library. Building the TCR beta libraries relied on iRepertoire HTBI primers, and CDR3 regions underwent Arm-PCR. A single record per CDR3 protein comes from TCRdb applying MiXCR to the multiplex PCR reads. The data contain about 430,000 distinct CDR3 sequences, around 20% of them singletons. Sequencing was performed on peripheral blood mononuclear cells (PBMCs), taken when the disease was refractory, from a patient treated with antithyroid drugs. Receptors originate from a female donor with Graves disease.

This clonotype was recorded many times. This sequence joins TRBV5-1 and TRBJ1-4; TRBD1 matches at 8 bases. J was trimmed by 8 bases and V by 0 bases; bases with no gene match: 3. The germline V gene encodes CDR1 SGHRS and CDR2 YFSETQ. The CDR3 spans 14 residues. CDR3 sequence (DNA): TGCGCCAGCAGCTTGGCAGGGGGCGCAGAAAAACTGTTTTTT. Amino acids: CASSLAGGAEKLFF.

This clonotype was seen a few times. This may stem from a read error, because a much larger clone lies one nucleotide away. For the CDR3, the DNA is TGTACCACCAGCAGAGAGCTGGACAGGGGGCTTGAGCAGTACTTC. Translating it yields CTTSRELDRGLEQYF. V gene TRBV15 combines with J gene TRBJ2-7; 11 bases align to TRBD1. CDR3 size: 15 residues. Per the germline V gene, CDR1 is LNHNV and CDR2 is YYDKDF (reference sequence).

Note on this clonotype: Its ends do not fully match the called genes, so a read error is possible. CDR3 protein: CAISAEPEANSPFHF. As DNA, the CDR3 is TGTGCCATCAGTGCCGAACCCGAAGCTAATTCACCCTTCCACTTT. The V gene is TRBV10-3, the J gene TRBJ1-6; D gene unclear. The CDR3 contains 15 residues. Germline values: CDR1 ENHRY, CDR2 SYGVKD.

This clonotype was seen repeatedly, ten times or more. V gene TRBV6-5 combines with J gene TRBJ1-1; D gene ambiguous. Germline assignment: CDR1 MNHEY and CDR2 SVGAGI. V lost 4 bases to trimming and J lost 5 bases, with 17 bases between them. The CDR3 loop spans 15 amino acids. The CDR3 coding sequence is TGTGCCAGCAGTTTTTACCCGGGTCGAGGGACTGAAGCTTTCTTT. Translated, it gives CASSFYPGRGTEAFF.

This clonotype was seen at least ten times. The chain is built from TRBV28 and TRBJ1-6; TRBD1 is a possible D gene (6 bases). Germline V gives CDR1 MDHEN, CDR2 SYDVKM. Trimming took off 3 bases at V and 10 bases at J, with 19 bases between the two ends. This CDR3 contains 16 residues. CDR3 sequence: CASSFRGWGTRSPLHF. Written as DNA, the CDR3 is TGTGCCAGCAGTTTCCGAGGTTGGGGGACAAGGTCACCCCTCCACTTT.

This clonotype was observed many times. The chain is built from TRBV15 and TRBJ2-5; 7 bases line up with TRBD1. From germline, CDR1 is LNHNV and CDR2 YYDKDF (reference sequence). Trimming cost V 4 bases and J 6 bases; bases outside gene matches: 11. The CDR3 has 15 amino acids. CDR3 DNA sequence: TGTGCCACCAGCAAAGCTCAGGGGGTGACAAAGACCCAGTACTTC. It is translated as CATSKAQGVTKTQYF.

This clonotype was seen repeatedly, ten times or more. The chain employs TRBV24-1 and TRBJ2-2; 9 bases fit TRBD1. CDR3 size: 13 residues. V gave up 9 bases and J gave up 5 bases; unmatched junction bases: 3. The V gene's germline CDR1 is KGHDR and CDR2 SFDVKD. The CDR3 bases are TGTGCCACCCTAGGACAGGGGACCGGGGAGCTGTTTTTT. Protein product: CATLGQGTGELFF.

This clonotype was detected ten times or more. V gene TRBV15 combines with J gene TRBJ2-7; no reliable D call. The CDR3 spans 15 residues. The ends were cut back, 0 bases at V and 0 bases at J, with 9 bases in the middle. In germline, CDR1 is LNHNV, CDR2 YYDKDF (reference sequence). The CDR3 is CATSRDIGFSYEQYF. CDR3 in DNA: TGTGCCACCAGCAGAGATATCGGGTTCTCCTACGAGCAGTACTTC. The variable domain in full, with the rest retrieved from reference TRBV15 and TRBJ2-7, is DAMVIQNPRYQVTQFGKPVTLSCSQTLNHNVMYWYQQKSSQAPKLLFHYYDKDFNNEADTPDNFQSRRPNTSFCFLDIRSPGLGDTAMYLCATSRDIGFSYEQYFGPGTRLTVT.

This chain's CDR3 is CASSLEGNNQPQHF. The CDR3 region has the DNA TGCGCCAGCAGCTTGGAAGGGAACAATCAGCCCCAGCATTTT. The V gene is TRBV5-1, the J gene TRBJ1-5; D remains ambiguous. V was cut by 0 bases and J by 3 bases, with 7 bases left in between. Germline assignment: CDR1 SGHRS and CDR2 YFSETQ. The CDR3 sequence is 14 residues long.

The table lists this clonotype with many counts. This chain uses TRBV10-3 with TRBJ2-5; D is unresolved. The CDR3 consists of 14 residues. Germline V lookup: CDR1 ENHRY, CDR2 SYGVKD. The V end lost 0 bases, the J end lost 1 base, and 6 bases lay between the germline ends. Written as DNA, the CDR3 is TGTGCCATCAGTGAGTCCCAGAGCCAAGAGACCCAGTACTTC. Its translation is CAISESQSQETQYF.

The table lists this clonotype with many counts. The chain combines TRBV20-1 with TRBJ2-7; D perhaps matches TRBD1 (6 bases). The CDR3 covers 15 residues. Germline-derived CDR1 and CDR2 are DFQATT and SNEGSKA (reference sequence). With 0 bases removed from V and 0 bases from J, the gap between germline ends came to 12 bases. The DNA of the CDR3 is TGCAGTGCTAGAGATCACGGACAGACCTCCTACGAGCAGTACTTC. Protein sequence: CSARDHGQTSYEQYF.

This clonotype was detected ten times or more. CDR3: CATAPGSKEGKLFF. The CDR3 nucleotides read TGTGCCACAGCCCCCGGGTCCAAAGAGGGAAAACTGTTTTTT. V usage is TRBV28 and J usage is TRBJ1-4; D call uncertain. Trimming pared 10 bases from V and 10 bases from J, leaving 22 bases between. From germline, CDR1 is MDHEN and CDR2 SYDVKM. CDR3 length equals 14 residues.

This chain links TRBV5-4 with TRBJ2-7; D remains ambiguous. Trimming left V 4 bases short and J 6 bases short, with 14 bases between. CDR1 SGHNT and CDR2 YYREEE come from the germline V gene (reference sequence). The CDR3 has 13 residues. CDR3 in DNA: TGTGCCAGCAGCCCCGGTCGGGCGTTCGAGCAGTACTTC. As protein: CASSPGRAFEQYF.

The V gene is TRBV29-1, the J gene TRBJ1-1, with TRBD1 identical over 8 bases. V gave up 3 bases and J gave up 4 bases; unmatched junction bases: 4. Germline assignment: CDR1 SQVTM and CDR2 ANQGSEA. This CDR3 has 13 amino acids. For the CDR3, the DNA is TGCAGCGTTGAGCCCACAGGGGGCACTGAAGCTTTCTTT. The encoded protein is CSVEPTGGTEAFF.